The 31 T cell receptor beta chains below were found in one sample sequenced in a study of CD8 T cells in Susac syndrome. With random hexamers, reverse transcription was performed on about 0.45 to 1 ug of RNA. TCRdb independently ran MiXCR on the immunoSEQ multiplex PCR reads; one entry per CDR3 protein. The sample holds approximately 300,000 distinct CDR3 sequences; 70% to 90% are singletons and the top ten take around 0.2%. The specimen sequenced was CD8+ T cells from PBMCs. The source of these receptors is a human donor with multiple sclerosis.

The chain combines TRBV15 with TRBJ2-1; weak D call: TRBD1 (5 bases). V lost 6 bases and J 9 bases, leaving 15 bases between the germline ends. In germline, CDR1 is LNHNV, CDR2 YYDKDF (reference sequence). The CDR3 sequence is 13 residues long. Written as DNA, the CDR3 is TGTGCCACCAGGCCGGACACGTTTGGTGAGCAGTTCTTC. Translation: CATRPDTFGEQFF.

The chain links TRBV7-3 to TRBJ1-6, with unresolved D. The CDR3 is 13 residues long. With 3 bases removed from V and 2 bases from J, the gap between germline ends came to 2 bases. Germline loops: CDR1 SGHTA, CDR2 FQGTGA. As DNA, the CDR3 is TGTGCCAGCAGCTTCACCTATAATTCACCCCTCCACTTT. Amino acids: CASSFTYNSPLHF.

This clonotype was counted a single time. J is TRBJ2-1 and V is TRBV12-3 or TRBV12-4; 9 nucleotides align to TRBD2. This CDR3 region has 14 residues. The V and J ends lost 3 bases and 9 bases, in that order; junction bases with no gene match: 6. CDR3 loop: CASSFGGRAGEQFF. The CDR3, as DNA: TGTGCCAGCAGTTTTGGCGGGAGGGCTGGTGAGCAGTTCTTC.

The chain recombines TRBV12-3 or TRBV12-4 with TRBJ1-1; no clear D. Trimming took 1 base from V and 6 from J, leaving 9 bases between them. The CDR3 is made up of 13 amino acids. The CDR3 DNA reads TGTGCCAGCAGTTTAGGCAGTGAATCTGAAGCTTTCTTT. It specifies CASSLGSESEAFF.

This chain links TRBV20-1 with TRBJ2-1; 8 bases are shared with TRBD1. The CDR3 loop spans 13 amino acids. Germline V gene data show CDR1 as DFQATT and CDR2 as SNEGSKA (reference sequence). With V trimmed by 2 bases and J by 6 bases, 3 bases remained unmatched. CDR3 DNA sequence: TGCAGTGCTAGACAGGGGGCTTCCAATGAGCAGTTCTTC. This translates into CSARQGASNEQFF.

The chain uses TRBV6-6 and TRBJ1-2; the match to TRBD1 covers 7 bases. The CDR3 contains 12 residues. CDR1 MNHNY and CDR2 SVGAGI come from the germline V gene (reference sequence). The ends lost 6 bases at V and 9 bases at J; junction bases unmatched: 7. The CDR3: CASSPDRTRYTF. The CDR3 DNA follows: TGTGCCAGCAGCCCGGACAGGACTCGCTACACCTTC.

This clonotype was observed a handful of times. V and J are TRBV6-1 and TRBJ2-1, with TRBD2 identical over 11 bases. The CDR3 has 15 residues. The ends lost 6 bases at V and 3 bases at J; junction bases unmatched: 4. Germline CDR1 is MNHNS and CDR2 is SASEGT. The CDR3 DNA reads TGTGCCAGCAGCCTAACTAGCGGGAGCTACAATGAGCAGTTCTTC. It specifies CASSLTSGSYNEQFF.

This clonotype has only one observation. This chain uses TRBV6-5 with TRBJ2-2; D is possibly TRBD1 (5 bases). This CDR3 has 15 residues. V lost 0 bases, J lost 5 bases, and 10 bases lay in between. Germline V gene data show CDR1 as MNHEY and CDR2 as SVGAGI. In DNA form, the CDR3 reads TGTGCCAGCAGTTACTCGGCAGGGAAGACCGGGGAGCTGTTTTTT. Its protein product is CASSYSAGKTGELFF.

The chain links TRBV9 to TRBJ2-1; weak D call: TRBD2 (5 bases). This CDR3 comprises 17 residues. V shed 4 bases and J shed 0 bases, with 17 bases lying between them. The germline V gene encodes CDR1 SGDLS and CDR2 YYNGEE. The CDR3 region is CASSLSTRVSSYNEQFF. CDR3 coding DNA: TGTGCCAGCAGCCTCTCCACTAGGGTTAGCTCCTACAATGAGCAGTTCTTC.

The rearrangement joins TRBV15 to TRBJ2-2, with D tentatively TRBD1 (5 bases). The CDR3 length is 14 residues. V dropped 6 bases and J dropped 1 base, with 9 bases sitting between them. The germline V gene encodes CDR1 LNHNV and CDR2 YYDKDF (reference sequence). CDR3 protein: CATRDSLNTGELFF. Here the CDR3 DNA reads TGTGCCACCAGAGACAGTTTGAACACCGGGGAGCTGTTTTTT.

This chain joins TRBV14 and TRBJ2-2, with 12 bases that match TRBD2. The junction had 6 bases not matched to a gene; V was cut back by 3 bases and J by 4 bases. The CDR3 runs to 17 residues. CDR1 and CDR2 (germline): SGHDN, FVKESK. The CDR3 reads CASSHLLAGGLTGELFF. The CDR3 region has the DNA TGTGCCAGCAGCCACCTACTAGCGGGGGGCCTCACCGGGGAGCTGTTTTTT. Full variable domain (remainder filled in from reference TRBV14 and TRBJ2-2): EAGVTQFPSHSVIEKGQTVTLRCDPISGHDNLYWYRRVMGKEIKFLLHFVKESKQDESGMPNNRFLAERTGGTYSTLKVQPAELEDSGVYFCASSHLLAGGLTGELFFGEGSRLTVL.

The chain combines TRBV5-6 with TRBJ2-2; 8 bases match TRBD2. The J segment lost 1 base and the V segment lost 2 bases, leaving 1 base of the junction unmatched. From germline, CDR1 is SGHDT and CDR2 YYEEEE. This CDR3 is built from 15 residues. CDR3 DNA sequence: TGTGCCAGCAGCTTTGGGACTAGGAACACCGGGGAGCTGTTTTTT. Its translation: CASSFGTRNTGELFF. Drawing the rest from reference TRBV5-6 and TRBJ2-2, the complete variable domain is DAGVTQSPTHLIKTRGQQVTLRCSPKSGHDTVSWYQQALGQGPQFIFQYYEEEERQRGNFPDRFSGHQFPNYSSELNVNALLLGDSALYLCASSFGTRNTGELFFGEGSRLTVL.

The CDR3 sequence is CASSVDSGSYNEQFF. DNA of the CDR3: TGTGCCAGCAGTGTTGACAGCGGCTCCTACAATGAGCAGTTCTTC. V gene TRBV27 combines with J gene TRBJ2-1; D might be TRBD1 or TRBD2, each matching 5 bases. With 5 bases removed from V and 0 bases from J, the gap between germline ends came to 11 bases. The CDR3 length is 15 residues. The germline V gene encodes CDR1 MNHEY and CDR2 SMNVEV (reference sequence).

The chain couples TRBV7-9 to TRBJ2-7, with 10 bases lining up with TRBD1. Germline V gene data show CDR1 as SEHNR and CDR2 as FQNEAQ (reference sequence). Losses at the gene ends were 4 bases for V and 3 bases for J; bases not matched to a gene: 9. The CDR3 sequence is 16 residues long. The CDR3 is CASSSPGQGGNYEQYF. DNA of the CDR3: TGTGCCAGCAGCTCCCCCGGACAGGGGGGGAACTACGAGCAGTACTTC.

Here the CDR3 DNA reads TGTGCCAGCCCTCCAGGGACGGATCGCGTTTTATCCTACGAGCAGTACTTC. Translating it yields CASPPGTDRVLSYEQYF. J is TRBJ2-7 and V is TRBV28, with D perhaps matching TRBD1 or TRBD2 (5 bases each). Trimming cost V 8 bases and J 1 base, with 24 bases left between them. Germline CDR1 reads MDHEN; CDR2 reads SYDVKM. The CDR3 is 17 residues long.

The chain links TRBV6-5 to TRBJ2-7, with D perhaps TRBD1 (6 bases). V was cut by 7 bases and J by 5 bases, with 12 bases left in between. Germline CDR1 and CDR2: MNHEY and SVGAGI. This CDR3 spans 12 amino acids. The CDR3, as DNA: TGTGCCAGCAAAACCCACAGGGACGAGCAGTACTTC. It codes for CASKTHRDEQYF.

The V gene is TRBV4-3, the J gene TRBJ2-1; TRBD2 aligns across 9 bases. The CDR3 spans 18 residues. The V and J ends lost 4 bases and 4 bases, in that order; junction bases with no gene match: 14. CDR1 is LGHNA, CDR2 YSLEER, per germline. This chain's CDR3 is CASSPGGLAGDLYNEQFF. The CDR3 region has the DNA TGCGCCAGCAGCCCTGGTGGATTAGCGGGGGACCTATACAATGAGCAGTTCTTC.

The V and J genes are TRBV29-1 and TRBJ1-1, with a tentative D call TRBD1 (5 bases). The CDR3 is 12 residues long. Germline values: CDR1 SQVTM, CDR2 ANQGSEA. Trimming took off 7 bases at V and 1 base at J, with 10 bases between the two ends. DNA for the CDR3: TGCAGCGCTACCGGACAGAACACTGAAGCTTTCTTT. Translated, it gives CSATGQNTEAFF.

This sequence joins TRBV5-6 and TRBJ2-1, with D possibly TRBD2 on 6 matching bases. Per the germline V gene, CDR1 is SGHDT and CDR2 is YYEEEE. The CDR3 sequence is 16 residues long. The V end lost 2 bases, the J end lost 5 bases, and 17 bases lay between the germline ends. The DNA for the CDR3 is TGTGCCAGCAGCTTTTCACTCGGGACGGGGGACAATGAGCAGTTCTTC. The encoded protein is CASSFSLGTGDNEQFF.

The chain employs TRBV18 and TRBJ1-1; 10 nucleotides agree with TRBD1. From germline, CDR1 is KGHSH and CDR2 LQKENI. J lost 0 bases, V lost 5 bases, and 6 bases had no gene match. The CDR3 covers 16 residues. The CDR3 protein is CASSRRDRGMNTEAFF. As DNA, the CDR3 is TGTGCCAGCTCAAGGAGGGACAGGGGTATGAACACTGAAGCTTTCTTT.

The chain combines TRBV27 with TRBJ2-7; D uncertain. Germline V CDR1 and CDR2: MNHEY, SMNVEV (reference sequence). The V gene lost 0 bases and the J gene lost 3 bases, with 9 bases spanning the gap. The CDR3 has 14 amino acids. Written as DNA, the CDR3 is TGTGCCAGCAGTTTATCCCTAGACGGCTACGAGCAGTACTTC. Translating it yields CASSLSLDGYEQYF.

The chain links TRBV7-9 to TRBJ2-7, with 9 bases lining up with TRBD2. In germline, CDR1 is SEHNR, CDR2 FQNEAQ (reference sequence). V lost 3 bases, J lost 7 bases, and 7 bases stayed unmatched. The CDR3 is 14 amino acids. This chain's CDR3 is CASSFAGGPGEQYF. In DNA, the CDR3 is TGTGCCAGCAGCTTCGCGGGAGGGCCGGGGGAGCAGTACTTC.

The V gene is TRBV12-3 or TRBV12-4, the J gene TRBJ2-5; no firm D call. The V and J ends lost 3 bases and 4 bases respectively, with 15 bases between them. CDR3 length equals 15 residues. This CDR3 reads CASSFTRQKIETQYF. The CDR3 DNA follows: TGTGCCAGCAGTTTTACGCGGCAGAAGATAGAGACCCAGTACTTC.

This clonotype came up once. This chain joins TRBV6-1 and TRBJ2-3; weak D call: TRBD1 (6 bases). Germline lookup yields CDR1 MNHNS and CDR2 SASEGT. Trimming cost V 2 bases and J 1 base, with 10 bases left between them. The CDR3 consists of 15 residues. The CDR3, as DNA: TGTGCCAGCAGTGAACAGGCAGGGGGCACAGATACGCAGTATTTT. Its protein product is CASSEQAGGTDTQYF.

The chain recombines TRBV6-2 or TRBV6-3 with TRBJ2-3; the D gene is possibly TRBD2 (7 bases). Germline CDR1 reads MNHEY; CDR2 reads SVGEGT. The germline V and J ends were trimmed by 6 bases and 2 bases, with 15 bases remaining between them. The CDR3 length is 15 residues. CDR3 residues: CASSPRGTNTDTQYF. In nucleotides, the CDR3 is TGTGCCAGCAGCCCGCGGGGGACAAACACAGATACGCAGTATTTT.

The chain combines TRBV29-1 with TRBJ1-1; no definite D call. Germline CDR1 reads SQVTM; CDR2 reads ANQGSEA. V was clipped by 2 bases and J by 4 bases, with 11 bases between them. The CDR3 runs to 13 residues. In DNA, the CDR3 is TGCAGCGTTGAAAGAGGTCGTGGCACTGAAGCTTTCTTT. It is translated as CSVERGRGTEAFF. The full variable domain, rest sourced from reference TRBV29-1 and TRBJ1-1, is SAVISQKPSRDICQRGTSLTIQCQVDSQVTMMFWYRQQPGQSLTLIATANQGSEATYESGFVIDKFPISRPNLTFSTLTVSNMSPEDSSIYLCSVERGRGTEAFFGQGTRLTVV.

The chain is built from TRBV15 and TRBJ2-3, with 12 bases aligning to TRBD2. The CDR3 runs to 18 residues. Trimming cost V 4 bases and J 8 bases; bases outside gene matches: 16. Germline CDR1 is LNHNV and CDR2 is YYDKDF (reference sequence). This chain's CDR3 is CATSNSFSSSGRAGTQYF. As DNA, the CDR3 is TGTGCCACCAGCAACTCATTTTCTTCTAGCGGGAGGGCCGGTACGCAGTATTTT.

The chain couples TRBV7-8 to TRBJ2-2, with TRBD1 matching over 7 bases. Germline V gene data show CDR1 as SGHVS and CDR2 as FQNEAQ. V trimming: 7 bases; J trimming: 0 bases; junction bases outside the gene matches: 8. CDR3 length equals 16 residues. The CDR3 spells CASTERQGANTGELFF. DNA of the CDR3: TGTGCCAGCACCGAACGCCAGGGGGCGAACACCGGGGAGCTGTTTTTT.

This chain connects TRBV27 to TRBJ2-5, with D unclear. The V end was cut by 5 bases, the J end by 0 bases, with 7 bases between. CDR1 MNHEY and CDR2 SMNVEV come from the germline V gene (reference sequence). The CDR3 extends over 13 amino acids. CDR3 residues: CASSIMYQETQYF. Here the CDR3 DNA reads TGTGCCAGCAGTATTATGTACCAAGAGACCCAGTACTTC.

The chain carries TRBV3-1 and TRBJ2-7; weak D call: TRBD1 (6 bases). Deletions cut 4 bases from V and 2 bases from J, with 6 bases between. The CDR3 totals 12 residues. Germline V CDR1 and CDR2: LGHDT, YNNKEL (reference sequence). The CDR3 nucleotides read TGTGCCAGCAGCCGGGACACCTACGAGCAGTACTTC. It specifies CASSRDTYEQYF.

V usage is TRBV6-2 or TRBV6-3 and J usage is TRBJ2-1; D ambiguous. The CDR3 covers 16 residues. The ends were cut back, 0 bases at V and 0 bases at J, with 9 bases in the middle. Germline CDR1 is MNHEY and CDR2 is SVGEGT. The CDR3 DNA is TGTGCCAGCAGTTACTCGAGGCATTACTCCTACAATGAGCAGTTCTTC. It codes for CASSYSRHYSYNEQFF.